Listed here is a single T cell receptor (beta chain). Original data processing: It was from reference gene primer amplification that nucleated cell counts were estimated. Generated by immunoSEQ multiplex PCR, the TCRdb table keeps only in-frame clones and is missing some. The V and J calls and the clone size are those of that table, but D and trimming were determined from the DNA. This table has a few hundred thousand clones, approximately 80% appearing once. The sample originates from a study of blood T cell repertoires in COVID-19. Study-wide context: The United States, Italy and Spain supplied acute and convalescent COVID-19 samples. Sources were T cells, B-cell-depleted T cells, or PBMCs; the material itself was cDNA or gDNA.

The CDR3 is 15 residues long. Germline CDR1 is WNHNN and CDR2 is SYGVQD (reference sequence). Deletions cut 0 bases from V and 2 bases from J, with 8 bases between. The rearrangement uses TRBV10-1 and TRBJ2-1; D is perhaps TRBD2 (6 bases). The TCR was taken from a human donor with acute or convalescent COVID-19. The donor label of this sample is uncertain. Input material: peripheral blood. This CDR3 is CASSESGGTYNEQFF. The CDR3 DNA is TGCGCCAGCAGTGAGTCGGGGGGTACCTACAATGAGCAGTTCTTC.